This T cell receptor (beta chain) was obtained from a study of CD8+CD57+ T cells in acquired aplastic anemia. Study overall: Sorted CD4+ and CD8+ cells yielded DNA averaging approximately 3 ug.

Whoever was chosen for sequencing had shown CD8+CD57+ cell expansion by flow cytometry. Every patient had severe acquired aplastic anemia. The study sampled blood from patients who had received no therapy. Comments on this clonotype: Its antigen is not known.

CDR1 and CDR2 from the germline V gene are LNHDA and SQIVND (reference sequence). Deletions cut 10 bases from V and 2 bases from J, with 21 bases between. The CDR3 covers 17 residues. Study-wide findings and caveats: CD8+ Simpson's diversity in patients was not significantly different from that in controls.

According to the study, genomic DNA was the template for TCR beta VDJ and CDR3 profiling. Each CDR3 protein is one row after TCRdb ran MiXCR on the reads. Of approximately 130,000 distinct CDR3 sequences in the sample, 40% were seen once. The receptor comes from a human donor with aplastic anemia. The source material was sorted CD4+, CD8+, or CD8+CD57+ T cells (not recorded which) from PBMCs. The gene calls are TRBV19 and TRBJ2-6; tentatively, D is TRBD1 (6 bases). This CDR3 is CAKLKSGASAGANVLTF. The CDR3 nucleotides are TGTGCCAAGCTGAAGTCAGGGGCGAGCGCTGGGGCCAACGTCCTGACTTTC.